These 5 T cell receptor beta chains were all obtained from the same sample, sequenced in a study of cytomegalovirus exposure and HLA in healthy donors. The PCR used 60 Vbeta and 13 Jbeta primers. Sequenced by immunoSEQ multiplex PCR; TCRdb stores in-frame clones only, minus some. Found here are roughly 150,000 clones, 60% to 75% of them singletons; the top ten hold approximately 1.6%. Sequencing was done on a sample of PBMCs. The receptors come from a human donor in good health.

V gene TRBV28 combines with J gene TRBJ2-1, with a tentative D call TRBD2 (5 bases). Between the trimmed V and J ends, which lost 5 bases and 8 bases, there was a span of 13 bases. The CDR3 extends over 13 amino acids. Germline V lookup: CDR1 MDHEN, CDR2 SYDVKM. This CDR3 reads CASSNGAGHEQFF. The CDR3 DNA reads as TGTGCCAGCAGTAATGGCGCGGGTCATGAGCAGTTCTTC.

This clone was detected only a few times. The gene calls are TRBV10-3 and TRBJ1-3; D unclear. The V end lost 5 bases, the J end lost 3 bases, and 5 bases lay between the germline ends. Germline CDR1 reads ENHRY; CDR2 reads SYGVKD. CDR3 length: 12 residues. The CDR3 nucleotides are TGTGCCATCAGTCGAGGTGGAAACACCATATATTTT. Encoded protein: CAISRGGNTIYF.

This clone appeared a few times. The chain is built from TRBV14 and TRBJ2-7; D is possibly TRBD1 (5 bases). The CDR3 runs 13 residues. Germline CDR1 and CDR2: SGHDN and FVKESK. V was shortened by 4 bases and J by 4 bases, with 11 bases between the two germline ends. The CDR3 DNA is TGTGCCAGCAGCCGAAAAACAGGTTACGAGCAGTACTTC. It encodes CASSRKTGYEQYF. Together with reference TRBV14 and TRBJ2-7, the CDR3 gives the full variable domain: EAGVTQFPSHSVIEKGQTVTLRCDPISGHDNLYWYRRVMGKEIKFLLHFVKESKQDESGMPNNRFLAERTGGTYSTLKVQPAELEDSGVYFCASSRKTGYEQYFGPGTRLTVT.

This clone was detected once. The chain has TRBV10-2 and TRBJ2-1; 15 nucleotides align to TRBD2. The CDR3 consists of 21 residues. Looked up from germline, CDR1 is WSHSY and CDR2 is SAAADI. With 0 bases clipped from V and 1 base from J, the junction kept 10 bases outside the gene matches. The CDR3 sequence is CASSESTGTSGRRRSYNEQFF. The CDR3 bases are TGCGCCAGCAGTGAGTCAACCGGGACTAGCGGGAGGAGGAGGTCCTACAATGAGCAGTTCTTC.

The chain uses TRBV19 and TRBJ2-3; D unclear. Germline loops: CDR1 LNHDA, CDR2 SQIVND (reference sequence). The ends were cut back, 5 bases at V and 6 bases at J, with 12 bases in the middle. The CDR3 runs 13 residues. The CDR3 spells CASSLGPRDTQYF. CDR3 nucleotide sequence: TGTGCCAGTAGTCTGGGTCCGCGGGATACGCAGTATTTT.